This T cell receptor (beta chain) was recovered during a study of shared clonotypes between healthy human individuals. Overall study context: CD8 memory received one plate per donor, CD8 naive two, CD4 memory three and CD4 naive three.

The CD4+ fraction was divided into a CD45RA+ naive subset and a CD45RA-negative memory subset. A remark on this clone: What it binds is not known.

Findings and caveats of the study: Genetic and exposure-history diversity was limited by the small donor number. Exclusively blood specimens were collected; tissue repertoires likely differ.

Using immunoSEQ multiplex PCR, the repertoire was profiled, and TCRdb retains in-frame clones only, with some absent. This table has about 1 million clones, roughly 70% appearing once. Sequenced material: memory CD4+ T cells sorted from blood. Subset of the sample: CD45RA-negative fraction. This clonotype originated in a man aged 18 to 30 in good health.

DNA of the CDR3: TGCGCCAGCAGCCAAGATTTGGGCACCTTCTACGAGCAGTACTTC. This encodes CASSQDLGTFYEQYF. The chain recombines TRBV4-1 with TRBJ2-7; D uncertain. V gave up 0 bases and J gave up 3 bases, with 12 bases separating them. This CDR3 has 15 residues. Germline CDR1 and CDR2: MGHRA and YSYEKL.